This TCR beta chain was documented in a study of blood T cell repertoires in COVID-19. Study at large: T cells, B-cell-depleted T cells, or PBMCs provided the cDNA or gDNA that served as material.

In the authors' methods: From reference gene primer amplification, estimates of nucleated cell counts were derived. Data came from immunoSEQ multiplex PCR; TCRdb stores just in-frame clones and leaves some out. V and J calls plus clone size are reproduced from that table; the DNA served to infer D and trimming. The sample has 130,000 to 150,000 clones, just under 90% seen once. The CDR3 is 14 residues long. Looked up from germline, CDR1 is MNHEY and CDR2 is SVGAGI. The ends lost 1 base at V and 10 bases at J; junction bases unmatched: 3. This chain links TRBV6-5 with TRBJ1-6; 8 bases line up with TRBD1. This receptor was identified in a woman between 40 and 55 years old with acute or convalescent COVID-19. The sequencing sample was made of peripheral blood. The CDR3 is CASSYLTGESPLHF. CDR3 bases: TGTGCCAGCAGTTACTTGACAGGGGAGTCACCCCTCCACTTT.